The T cell receptor (beta chain) under discussion was sequenced for a study of naive and memory T cell subsets. Of note for this clonotype: The antigen remains unidentified.

Study-wide results and limits: Each distinct alpha or beta sequence counts as one clonotype.

The beta constant-region primer was an equimolar mix of two oligonucleotides covering TRBC1 and TRBC2. TCRdb reprocessed the UMI-ligation and nested PCR reads with MiXCR, giving one entry per CDR3 protein. The data hold 140,000 to 150,000 distinct CDR3 sequences, with about a sixth observed a single time. The V end lost 2 bases, the J end lost 2 bases, and 16 bases lay between the germline ends. Germline assignment: CDR1 SGHAT and CDR2 FQNNGV. The CDR3 has 17 residues. Sequenced material: naive CD4+ T cells from blood. The sequence derives from a human donor in good health. The V gene is TRBV11-2, the J gene TRBJ2-1, with D tentatively TRBD2 (6 bases). In DNA form, the CDR3 reads TGTGCCAGCAGCTTATCAGCGGCGGGGAACCCCTACAATGAGCAGTTCTTC. Translation: CASSLSAAGNPYNEQFF.